This T cell receptor beta chain was captured in a study of blood T cell repertoires in COVID-19. Original analysis: The authors estimated nucleated cell counts from reference gene primer amplification. The table came from immunoSEQ multiplex PCR; TCRdb's copy has only in-frame clones and leaves some out. V, J and clone size are taken as reported in that table, and D and trimming were inferred from the DNA itself. This table has 130,000 or so clones, 80% to 90% appearing once. This clone was detected only once. Germline values: CDR1 MDHEN, CDR2 SYDVKM. The V segment lost 5 bases and the J segment 5 bases; nucleotides outside the gene matches: 3. The CDR3 consists of 12 residues.

The V gene is TRBV28, the J gene TRBJ2-7; the match to TRBD2 covers 7 bases. Input material: peripheral blood. The sequence was obtained from a man aged 45-65 years with active or convalescent COVID-19. CDR3 bases: TGTGCCAGCAGTAGCGGGATCCACGAGCAGTACTTC. This codes for CASSSGIHEQYF.